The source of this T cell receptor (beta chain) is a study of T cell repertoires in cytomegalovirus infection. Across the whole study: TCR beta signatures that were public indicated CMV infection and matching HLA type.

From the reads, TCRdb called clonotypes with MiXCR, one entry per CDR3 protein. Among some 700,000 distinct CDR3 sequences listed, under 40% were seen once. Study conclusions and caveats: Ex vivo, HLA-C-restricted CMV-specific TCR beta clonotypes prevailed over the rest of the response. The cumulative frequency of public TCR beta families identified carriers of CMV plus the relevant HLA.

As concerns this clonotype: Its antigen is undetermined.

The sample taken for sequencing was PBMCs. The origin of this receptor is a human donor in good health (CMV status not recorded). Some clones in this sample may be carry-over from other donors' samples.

The CDR3 region is CAIKINSGNTIYF. The CDR3 DNA reads TGTGCCATCAAAATCAACTCTGGAAACACCATATATTTT. V is TRBV10-3 and J is TRBJ1-3; D is unclear. Germline loops: CDR1 ENHRY, CDR2 SYGVKD. CDR3 length: 13 amino acids. The V and J ends lost 7 bases and 0 bases respectively, with 7 bases between them.